This TCR beta chain emerged from a study of response to subunit inactivated influenza vaccine. CDR3 length: 16 residues. The V gene end was trimmed by 4 bases and the J gene end by 6 bases; junction bases not matched to a gene: 14. Per the germline V gene, CDR1 is SGHTA and CDR2 is FQGNSA. TCRdb reprocessed the RT-PCR reads with MiXCR, giving one entry per CDR3 protein. The table lists roughly 790,000 distinct CDR3 sequences, around 21% of them singletons. This clonotype was counted at least ten times. What it binds is not known. General study points: The study's authors posited that every seasonal influenza vaccination enlists few new T cells.

The rearrangement links TRBV7-2 to TRBJ2-5; 7 bases fit TRBD1. The sample consisted of PBMCs from blood, taken around 5 days after vaccination. This TCR was sampled from a man aged 50-60 years who received an inactivated influenza vaccine. CDR3 coding DNA: TGTGCCAGCAGCTCGCGACAGGGCCCCGTTCACCAGACCCAGTACTTC. It codes for CASSSRQGPVHQTQYF.